This T cell receptor (beta chain) was obtained from a study of T cell responses to AZD1222 COVID-19 vaccine. This clone has more than one count but fewer than ten. Trimming removed 9 bases from V and 6 bases from J, with 20 bases in between. Germline values: CDR1 LGHDT, CDR2 YNNKEL (reference sequence). The CDR3 loop spans 15 amino acids. Using immunoSEQ multiplex PCR, the repertoire was profiled, and TCRdb retains in-frame clones only, with some absent. The data show more than 150,000 clones, 92% seen once. The chain recombines TRBV3-1 (or the pseudogene TRBV3-2) with TRBJ2-2, with D perhaps being TRBD1 or TRBD2 (5 bases each). The specimen was peripheral blood, collected 28 days after the second AZD1222 dose. The clonotype comes from an adult who received the AZD1222 COVID-19 vaccine. CDR3: CASRKSGAAAGELFF. The CDR3 bases are TGTGCCAGTCGCAAGTCCGGGGCCGCGGCCGGGGAGCTGTTTTTT.